The 13 T cell receptor beta chains below come from one sample, sequenced in a study of molecular identifiers for immune sequencing clone quantification. Each CDR3 protein is one row after TCRdb ran MiXCR on the PCR reads. This sample has some 13,000 distinct CDR3 sequences; 16% occur once, and the top ten carry under 2%. Specimen: naive CD8+ T cells from blood, with Jurkat cell RNA spiked in. Subset given: FACS-sorted CD8+CD4-CCR7+CD45RA+ naive T cells. These receptors all come from a human donor in good health. Some libraries in this study had Jurkat cell RNA spiked in.

This clonotype was seen ten or more times. This sequence joins TRBV24-1 and TRBJ2-2, with 10 positions matching TRBD1. Germline-derived CDR1 and CDR2 are KGHDR and SFDVKD. The CDR3 has 16 residues. V dropped 1 base and J dropped 5; count of bases not matched to a gene: 3. The CDR3 is CATSDLGQGGTGELFF. The CDR3 nucleotides are TGTGCCACCAGTGATTTAGGACAGGGGGGAACCGGGGAGCTGTTTTTT.

The sample holds a few counts of this clonotype. V gene TRBV9 combines with J gene TRBJ1-1; no clear D gene. The length of the CDR3 is 13 residues. Trimming removed 0 bases from V and 3 bases from J, with 6 bases in between. Germline V gene lookup returns CDR1 SGDLS and CDR2 YYNGEE. DNA of the CDR3: TGTGCCAGCAGCGTAGAGGGTTACACTGAAGCTTTCTTT. Translated: CASSVEGYTEAFF.

In its sample, this clonotype is medium-sized. The V gene is TRBV7-9, the J gene TRBJ2-7; D is uncertain. V was shortened by 3 bases and J by 2 bases, with 5 bases between the two germline ends. CDR3 length: 12 amino acids. Germline CDR1 reads SEHNR; CDR2 reads FQNEAQ (reference sequence). The CDR3 loop is CASSFGPYEQYF. CDR3 bases: TGTGCCAGCAGCTTCGGCCCCTACGAGCAGTACTTC.

This clonotype was recorded many times. The V call is TRBV5-1, the J call TRBJ2-7, with D possibly called TRBD1 or TRBD2 (5 bases each). This CDR3 comprises 14 residues. Germline CDR1 and CDR2: SGHRS and YFSETQ. V was pared by 2 bases and J by 2 bases, with 11 bases between. The CDR3 reads CASSFTGGPYEQYF. The CDR3 coding sequence is TGCGCCAGCAGCTTTACTGGGGGTCCCTACGAGCAGTACTTC.

This clonotype was observed many times. The V gene is TRBV2, the J gene TRBJ1-5, with unresolved D. Germline V gene lookup returns CDR1 SNHLY and CDR2 FYNNEI. V lost 2 bases to trimming and J lost 4 bases, with 9 bases between them. The length of the CDR3 is 14 residues. As DNA, the CDR3 is TGTGCCAGCAGTGAATTCCAGGAAAATCAGCCCCAGCATTTT. Translating gives CASSEFQENQPQHF.

About this clonotype: A much bigger clone sits one base away, suggesting this may be a read error. This sequence joins TRBV24-1 and TRBJ2-1, with unresolved D. The CDR3 contains 14 residues. Germline V CDR1 and CDR2: KGHDR, SFDVKD. V was cut by 5 bases and J by 8 bases, with 15 bases left in between. CDR3: CATSGTRTSHEQFF. CDR3 DNA sequence: TGTGCCACCAGTGGAACCCGGACCTCCCATGAGCAGTTCTTC.

This clonotype was found a few times. The chain has TRBV6-2 or TRBV6-3 and TRBJ2-1; D is uncertain. Per germline, CDR1 MNHEY and CDR2 SVGEGT. The V and J ends lost 2 bases and 6 bases respectively, with 11 bases between them. The CDR3 has 14 amino acids. CDR3 residues: CASSYTDFLNEQFF. As DNA, the CDR3 is TGTGCCAGCAGTTACACAGATTTCCTCAATGAGCAGTTCTTC.

A word on this clonotype: This may arise from a read error, as a much more abundant clone is one base away. The CDR3 coding sequence is TGTGCCGGCAGCTTAGGAACCTACGAGCAGTACTTC. As protein: CAGSLGTYEQYF. The chain couples TRBV7-6 to TRBJ2-7; D remains ambiguous. The CDR3 sequence is 12 residues long. The germline CDR1 and CDR2 sequences are SGHVS and FNYEAQ.

This clonotype is labeled medium-sized. The rearrangement links TRBV4-1 to TRBJ1-5; a possible D gene is TRBD1 (6 bases). CDR1 is MGHRA, CDR2 YSYEKL, per germline. The V gene lost 1 base and the J gene lost 6 bases, with 16 bases spanning the gap. The CDR3 length is 16 residues. In DNA, the CDR3 is TGCGCCAGCAGCCAAGTGCCACAGGGAGGTTTTCAGCCCCAGCATTTT. It specifies CASSQVPQGGFQPQHF.

This clonotype came up many times. The chain employs TRBV10-3 and TRBJ2-3; D might be TRBD1 or TRBD2, each matching 6 bases. Germline V lookup: CDR1 ENHRY, CDR2 SYGVKD. The germline V and J ends were trimmed by 6 bases and 5 bases, with 15 bases remaining between them. The CDR3 covers 14 residues. CDR3 sequence (DNA): TGTGCCATCAGGTCAGGGGACTTGGAAGATACGCAGTATTTT. Translation: CAIRSGDLEDTQYF.

This clonotype was observed many times. The chain links TRBV5-1 to TRBJ2-7; D uncertain. The ends were cut back, 0 bases at V and 0 bases at J, with 7 bases in the middle. This CDR3 spans 14 amino acids. CDR1 SGHRS and CDR2 YFSETQ come from the germline V gene. CDR3 DNA sequence: TGCGCCAGCAGCTTGGAGGGCAGCTCCTACGAGCAGTACTTC. Its translation is CASSLEGSSYEQYF. The whole variable domain, filled in from reference TRBV5-1 and TRBJ2-7, reads KAGVTQTPRYLIKTRGQQVTLSCSPISGHRSVSWYQQTPGQGLQFLFEYFSETQRNKGNFPGRFSGRQFSNSRSEMNVSTLELGDSALYLCASSLEGSSYEQYFGPGTRLTVT.

Concerning this clonotype: This could be a read error, since a much larger clone is one nucleotide away. The chain couples TRBV4-1 to TRBJ2-7; maybe TRBD2 (5 bases). Germline V gene data show CDR1 as MGHRA and CDR2 as YSYEKL. CDR3 length equals 15 residues. V was clipped by 2 bases and J by 3 bases, with 14 bases between them. The CDR3 sequence: CASSQSLSGSYEQYF. The CDR3 nucleotides are TGCGCCAGCAGCCAATCACTATCGGGAAGCTACGAGCAGTACTTC.

This clonotype was counted only a few times. The J gene is TRBJ2-7, the V gene TRBV27, with TRBD1 matching over 9 bases. This CDR3 has 14 residues. V gave up 5 bases and J gave up 3 bases; unmatched junction bases: 5. Germline assignment: CDR1 MNHEY and CDR2 SMNVEV (reference sequence). CDR3 bases: TGTGCCAGCAGTATGACAGGGGGAAGCTACGAGCAGTACTTC. Protein: CASSMTGGSYEQYF.